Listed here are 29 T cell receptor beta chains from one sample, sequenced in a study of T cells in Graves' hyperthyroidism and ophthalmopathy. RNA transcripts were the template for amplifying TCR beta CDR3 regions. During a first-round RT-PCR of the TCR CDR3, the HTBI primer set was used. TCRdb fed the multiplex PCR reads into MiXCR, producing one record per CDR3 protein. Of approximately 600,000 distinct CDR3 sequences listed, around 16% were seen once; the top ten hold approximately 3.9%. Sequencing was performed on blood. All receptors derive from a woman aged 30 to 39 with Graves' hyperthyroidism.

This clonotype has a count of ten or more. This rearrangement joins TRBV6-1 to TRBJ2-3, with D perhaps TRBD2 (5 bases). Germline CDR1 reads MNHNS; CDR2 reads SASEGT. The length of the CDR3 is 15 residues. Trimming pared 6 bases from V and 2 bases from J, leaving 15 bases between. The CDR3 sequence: CASSPRLASTDTQYF. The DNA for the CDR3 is TGTGCCAGCAGCCCCCGGCTAGCCTCCACAGATACGCAGTATTTT.

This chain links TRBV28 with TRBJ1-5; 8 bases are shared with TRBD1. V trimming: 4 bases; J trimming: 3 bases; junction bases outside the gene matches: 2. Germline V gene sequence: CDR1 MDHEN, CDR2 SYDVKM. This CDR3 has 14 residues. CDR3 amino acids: CASSWTGHNQPQHF. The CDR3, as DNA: TGTGCCAGCAGTTGGACAGGGCACAATCAGCCCCAGCATTTT.

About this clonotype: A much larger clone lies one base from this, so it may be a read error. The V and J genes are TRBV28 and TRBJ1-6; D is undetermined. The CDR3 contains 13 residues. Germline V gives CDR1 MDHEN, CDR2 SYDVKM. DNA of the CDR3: TGTGCCAGCAGTTTATCAAATAATTCACCCCCCCACTTT. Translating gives CASSLSNNSPPHF.

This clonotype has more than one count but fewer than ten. The CDR3 spells CASSQDVGTGYQPQHF. DNA for the CDR3: TGCGCCAGCAGCCAAGATGTAGGGACAGGATATCAGCCCCAGCATTTT. The chain joins TRBV4-1 to TRBJ1-5; 8 bases fit TRBD1. CDR1 MGHRA and CDR2 YSYEKL come from the germline V gene. There are 16 residues in the CDR3. V was clipped by 0 bases and J by 5 bases; unmatched bases: 6.

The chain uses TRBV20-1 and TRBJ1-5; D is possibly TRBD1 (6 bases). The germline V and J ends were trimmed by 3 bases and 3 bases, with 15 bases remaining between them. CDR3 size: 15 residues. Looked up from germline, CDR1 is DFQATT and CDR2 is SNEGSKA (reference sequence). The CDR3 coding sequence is TGCAGTGCTAGTGTCGGGGGGCGCTTCAATCAGCCCCAGCATTTT. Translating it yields CSASVGGRFNQPQHF.

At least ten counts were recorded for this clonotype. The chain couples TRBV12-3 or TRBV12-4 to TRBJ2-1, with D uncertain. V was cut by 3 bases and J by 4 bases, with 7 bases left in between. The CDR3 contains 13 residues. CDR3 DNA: TGTGCCAGCAGTTTTGGTCGATACAATGAGCAGTTCTTC. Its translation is CASSFGRYNEQFF.

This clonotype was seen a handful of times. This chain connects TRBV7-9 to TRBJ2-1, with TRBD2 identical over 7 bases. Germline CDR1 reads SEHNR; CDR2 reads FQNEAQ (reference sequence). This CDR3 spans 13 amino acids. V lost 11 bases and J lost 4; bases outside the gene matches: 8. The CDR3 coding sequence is TGTGCCGCACTGGCTAGCGGTTACAATGAGCAGTTCTTC. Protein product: CAALASGYNEQFF.

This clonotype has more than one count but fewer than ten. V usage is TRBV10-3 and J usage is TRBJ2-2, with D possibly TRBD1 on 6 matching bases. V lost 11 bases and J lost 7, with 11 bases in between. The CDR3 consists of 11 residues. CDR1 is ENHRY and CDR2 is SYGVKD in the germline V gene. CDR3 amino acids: CAATGNGELFF. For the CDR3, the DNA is TGTGCCGCTACAGGGAACGGGGAGCTGTTTTTT.

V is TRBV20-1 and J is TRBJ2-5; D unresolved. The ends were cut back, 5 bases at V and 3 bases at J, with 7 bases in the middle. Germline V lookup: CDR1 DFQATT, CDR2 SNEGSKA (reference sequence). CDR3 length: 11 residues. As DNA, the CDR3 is TGCAGTGCTCAGCCTAAAGAGACCCAGTACTTC. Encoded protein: CSAQPKETQYF.

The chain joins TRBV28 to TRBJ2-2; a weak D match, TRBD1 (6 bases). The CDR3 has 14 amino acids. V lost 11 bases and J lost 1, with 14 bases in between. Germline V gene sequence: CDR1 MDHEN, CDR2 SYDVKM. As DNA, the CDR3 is TGTGCCTTTCAGGGACAAATGAACACCGGGGAGCTGTTTTTT. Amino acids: CAFQGQMNTGELFF.

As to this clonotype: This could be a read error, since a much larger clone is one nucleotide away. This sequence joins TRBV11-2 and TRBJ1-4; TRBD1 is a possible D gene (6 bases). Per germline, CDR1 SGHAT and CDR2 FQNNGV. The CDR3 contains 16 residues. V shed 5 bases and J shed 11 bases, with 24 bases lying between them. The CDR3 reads CASSLLTGKGGDKLFF. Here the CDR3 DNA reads TGTGCCAGCAGCCTACTCACAGGGAAAGGGGGTGATAAACTGTTTTTT.

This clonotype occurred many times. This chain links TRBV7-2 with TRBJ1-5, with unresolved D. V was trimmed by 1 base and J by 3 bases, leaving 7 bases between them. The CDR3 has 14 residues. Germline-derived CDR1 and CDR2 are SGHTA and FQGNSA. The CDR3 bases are TGTGCCAGCAGCTTAGGTCACGCCAATCAGCCCCAGCATTTT. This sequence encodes CASSLGHANQPQHF. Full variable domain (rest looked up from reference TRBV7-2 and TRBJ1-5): GAGVSQSPSNKVTEKGKDVELRCDPISGHTALYWYRQSLGQGLEFLIYFQGNSAPDKSGLPSDRFSAERTGGSVSTLTIQRTQQEDSAVYLCASSLGHANQPQHFGDGTRLSIL.

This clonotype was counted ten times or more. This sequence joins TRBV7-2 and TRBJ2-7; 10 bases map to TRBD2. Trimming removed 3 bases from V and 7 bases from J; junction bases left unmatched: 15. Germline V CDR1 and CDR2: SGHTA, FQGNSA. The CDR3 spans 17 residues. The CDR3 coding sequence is TGTGCCAGCAGCTTCGAACTAGCGGGGCCAGTCGGGGGGGAGCAGTACTTC. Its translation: CASSFELAGPVGGEQYF.

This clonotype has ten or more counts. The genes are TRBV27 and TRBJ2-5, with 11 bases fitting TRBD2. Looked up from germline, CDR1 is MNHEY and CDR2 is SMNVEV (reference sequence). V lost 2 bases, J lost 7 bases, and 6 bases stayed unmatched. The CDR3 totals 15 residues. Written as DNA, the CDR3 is TGTGCCAGCAGTTTACTAGCGGGGGGAGGGGGGACCCAGTACTTC. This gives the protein CASSLLAGGGGTQYF.

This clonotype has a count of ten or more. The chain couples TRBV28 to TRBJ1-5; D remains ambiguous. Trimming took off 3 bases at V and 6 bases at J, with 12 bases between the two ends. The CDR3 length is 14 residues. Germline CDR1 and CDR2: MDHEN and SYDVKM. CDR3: CASSLTSAAQPQHF. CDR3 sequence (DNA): TGTGCCAGCAGTTTGACTTCCGCGGCTCAGCCCCAGCATTTT.

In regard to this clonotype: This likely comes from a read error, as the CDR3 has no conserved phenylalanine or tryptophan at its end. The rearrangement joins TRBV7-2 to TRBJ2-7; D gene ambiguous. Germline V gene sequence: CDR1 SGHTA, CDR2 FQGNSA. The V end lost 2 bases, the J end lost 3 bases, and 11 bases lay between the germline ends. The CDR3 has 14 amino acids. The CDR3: CASSLTRGFYEQYS. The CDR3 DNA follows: TGTGCCAGCAGCTTAACTCGAGGTTTCTACGAGCAGTACTCC.

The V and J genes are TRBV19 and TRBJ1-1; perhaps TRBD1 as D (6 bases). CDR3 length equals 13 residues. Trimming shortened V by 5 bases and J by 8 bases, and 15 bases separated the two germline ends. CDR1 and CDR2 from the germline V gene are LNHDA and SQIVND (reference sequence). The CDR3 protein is CASSSTGRAEAFF. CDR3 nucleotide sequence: TGTGCCAGTAGTTCTACAGGGAGGGCCGAAGCTTTCTTT.

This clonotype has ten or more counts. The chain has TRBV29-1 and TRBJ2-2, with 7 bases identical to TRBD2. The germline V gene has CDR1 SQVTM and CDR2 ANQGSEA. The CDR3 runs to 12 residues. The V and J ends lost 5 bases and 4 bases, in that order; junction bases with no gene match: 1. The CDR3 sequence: CSVRGVTGELFF. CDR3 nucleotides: TGCAGCGTTCGGGGGGTCACCGGGGAGCTGTTTTTT.

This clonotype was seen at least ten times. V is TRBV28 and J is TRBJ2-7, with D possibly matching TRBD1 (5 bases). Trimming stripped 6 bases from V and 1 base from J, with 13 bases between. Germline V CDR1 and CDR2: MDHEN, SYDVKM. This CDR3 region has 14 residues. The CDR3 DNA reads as TGTGCCAGCAGACTAAGGGGCGCATCCTACGAGCAGTACTTC. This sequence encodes CASRLRGASYEQYF.

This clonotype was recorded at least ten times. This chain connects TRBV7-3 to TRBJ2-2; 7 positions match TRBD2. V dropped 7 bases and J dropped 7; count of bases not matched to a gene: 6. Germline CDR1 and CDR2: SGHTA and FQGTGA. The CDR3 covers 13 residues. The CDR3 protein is CASTLTGGGELFF. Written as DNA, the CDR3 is TGTGCCAGCACCCTAACGGGGGGCGGGGAGCTGTTTTTT.

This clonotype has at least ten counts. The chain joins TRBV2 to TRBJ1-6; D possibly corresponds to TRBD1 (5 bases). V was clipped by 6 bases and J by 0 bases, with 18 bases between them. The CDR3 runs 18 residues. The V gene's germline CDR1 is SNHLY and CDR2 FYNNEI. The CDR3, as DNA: TGTGCCAGCAGCATTACGACAGCGCTGAGCTCCTATAATTCACCCCTCCACTTT. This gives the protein CASSITTALSSYNSPLHF.

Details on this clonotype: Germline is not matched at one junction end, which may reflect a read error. CDR3 amino acids: CAGSLYGGASYGYTF. The DNA for the CDR3 is TGTGCCGGCAGCCTTTACGGGGGCGCATCATATGGCTACACCTTC. The V call is TRBV5-6, the J call TRBJ1-2; perhaps TRBD1 as D (6 bases). The CDR3 spans 15 residues. Germline V gene lookup returns CDR1 SGHDT and CDR2 YYEEEE.

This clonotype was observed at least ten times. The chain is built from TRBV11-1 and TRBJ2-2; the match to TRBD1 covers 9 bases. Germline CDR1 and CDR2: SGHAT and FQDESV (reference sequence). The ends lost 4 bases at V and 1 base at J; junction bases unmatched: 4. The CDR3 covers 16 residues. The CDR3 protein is CASSSGTGLNTGELFF. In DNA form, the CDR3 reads TGTGCCAGCAGCTCAGGGACAGGGTTGAACACCGGGGAGCTGTTTTTT.

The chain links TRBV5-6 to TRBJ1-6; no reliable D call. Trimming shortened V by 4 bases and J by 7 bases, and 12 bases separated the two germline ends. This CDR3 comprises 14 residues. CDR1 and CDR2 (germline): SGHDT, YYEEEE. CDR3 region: CASSQLSGNSPLHF. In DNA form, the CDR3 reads TGTGCCAGCAGCCAATTATCCGGGAATTCACCCCTCCACTTT.

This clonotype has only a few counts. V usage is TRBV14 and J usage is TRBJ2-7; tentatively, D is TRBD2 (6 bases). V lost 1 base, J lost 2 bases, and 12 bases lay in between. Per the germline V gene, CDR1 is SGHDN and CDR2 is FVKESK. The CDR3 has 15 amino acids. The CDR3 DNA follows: TGTGCCAGCAGCCAAGTGGGGGGAGCCCCCTACGAGCAGTACTTC. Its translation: CASSQVGGAPYEQYF.

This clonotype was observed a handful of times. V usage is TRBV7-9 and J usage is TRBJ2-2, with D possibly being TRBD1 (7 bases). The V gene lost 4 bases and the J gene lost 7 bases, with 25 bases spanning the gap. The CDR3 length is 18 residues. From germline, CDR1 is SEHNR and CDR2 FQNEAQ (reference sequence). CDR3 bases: TGTGCCAGCAGCTCCTCTAATAAAGCGACAGGGCGGGACGGGGAGCTGTTTTTT. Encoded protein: CASSSSNKATGRDGELFF.

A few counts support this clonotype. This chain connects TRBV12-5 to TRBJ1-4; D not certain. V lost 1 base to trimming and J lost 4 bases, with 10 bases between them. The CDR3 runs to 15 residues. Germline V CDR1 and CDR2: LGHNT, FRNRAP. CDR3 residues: CASGLGVTFNEKLFF. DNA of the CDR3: TGTGCTAGTGGTTTGGGTGTCACCTTTAATGAAAAACTGTTTTTT.

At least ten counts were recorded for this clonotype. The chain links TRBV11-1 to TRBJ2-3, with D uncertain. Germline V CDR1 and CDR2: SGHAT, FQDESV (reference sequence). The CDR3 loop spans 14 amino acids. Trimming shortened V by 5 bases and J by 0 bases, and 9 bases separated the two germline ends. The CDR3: CASSQRRSTDTQYF. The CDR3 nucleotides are TGTGCCAGCAGCCAACGACGGAGCACAGATACGCAGTATTTT.

The CDR3 loop is CASRNPVSSGNTIYF. CDR3 nucleotides: TGTGCCAGTAGGAATCCGGTCTCCTCTGGAAACACCATATATTTT. J is TRBJ1-3 and V is TRBV19; D ambiguous. V was trimmed by 6 bases and J by 0 bases, leaving 12 bases between them. The germline V gene has CDR1 LNHDA and CDR2 SQIVND (reference sequence). The CDR3 contains 15 residues.